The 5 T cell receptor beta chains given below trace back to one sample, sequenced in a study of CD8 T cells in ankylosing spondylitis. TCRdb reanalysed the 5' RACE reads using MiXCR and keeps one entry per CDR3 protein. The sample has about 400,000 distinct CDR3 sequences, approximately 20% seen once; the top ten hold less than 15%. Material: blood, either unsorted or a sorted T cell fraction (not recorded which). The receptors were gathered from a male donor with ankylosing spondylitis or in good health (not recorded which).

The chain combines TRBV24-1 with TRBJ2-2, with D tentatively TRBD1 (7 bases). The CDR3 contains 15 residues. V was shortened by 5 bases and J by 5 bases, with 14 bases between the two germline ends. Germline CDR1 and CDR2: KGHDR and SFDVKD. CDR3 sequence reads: CATSGEQGRTGELFF. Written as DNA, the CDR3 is TGTGCCACCAGTGGGGAACAGGGGAGGACCGGGGAGCTGTTTTTT.

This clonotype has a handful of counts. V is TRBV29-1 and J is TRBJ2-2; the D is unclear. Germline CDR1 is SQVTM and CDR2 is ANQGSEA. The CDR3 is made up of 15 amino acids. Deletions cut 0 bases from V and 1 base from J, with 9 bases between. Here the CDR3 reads CSVEEPGLNTGELFF. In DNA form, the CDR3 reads TGCAGCGTTGAAGAACCCGGGTTGAACACCGGGGAGCTGTTTTTT.

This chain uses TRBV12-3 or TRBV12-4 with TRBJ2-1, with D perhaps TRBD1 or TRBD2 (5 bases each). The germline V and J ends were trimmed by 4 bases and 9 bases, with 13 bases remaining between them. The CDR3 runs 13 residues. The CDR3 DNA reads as TGTGCCAGCAGTTCTGGGGGTTCGGTTGAGCAGTTCTTC. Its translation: CASSSGGSVEQFF.

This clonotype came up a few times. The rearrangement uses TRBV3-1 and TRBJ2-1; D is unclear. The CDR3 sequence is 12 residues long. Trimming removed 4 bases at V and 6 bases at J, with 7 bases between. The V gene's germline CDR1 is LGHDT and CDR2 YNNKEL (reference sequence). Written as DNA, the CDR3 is TGTGCCAGCAGCCTATGGTCCAATGAGCAGTTCTTC. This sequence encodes CASSLWSNEQFF.

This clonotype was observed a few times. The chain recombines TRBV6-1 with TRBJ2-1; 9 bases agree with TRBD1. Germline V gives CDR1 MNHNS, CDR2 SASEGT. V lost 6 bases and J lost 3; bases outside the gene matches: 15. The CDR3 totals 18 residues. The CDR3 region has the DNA TGTGCCAGCAGCTCCACTTCCGGGACAGGGAGATACTACAATGAGCAGTTCTTC. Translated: CASSSTSGTGRYYNEQFF.